This T cell receptor (beta chain) was sequenced during a study of identical twins. J lost 2 bases, V lost 3 bases, and 5 bases had no gene match. From germline, CDR1 is SGDLS and CDR2 YYNGEE. The CDR3 spans 15 residues. TCRdb used MiXCR to reprocess the 5' RACE reads, holding one entry per CDR3 protein. Among about 520,000 distinct CDR3 sequences listed, 20% to 25% were seen once. This same sample was also taken into another study, of T cells expressing NK-cell markers.

This chain uses TRBV9 with TRBJ2-5; 9 bases fit TRBD2. The sequence came from a woman under 30 in good health. Sequences were obtained from CD4+ T cells sorted from blood. CDR3 sequence reads: CASSALAGRQETQYF. The CDR3, as DNA: TGTGCCAGCAGCGCCCTAGCGGGAAGGCAAGAGACCCAGTACTTC.